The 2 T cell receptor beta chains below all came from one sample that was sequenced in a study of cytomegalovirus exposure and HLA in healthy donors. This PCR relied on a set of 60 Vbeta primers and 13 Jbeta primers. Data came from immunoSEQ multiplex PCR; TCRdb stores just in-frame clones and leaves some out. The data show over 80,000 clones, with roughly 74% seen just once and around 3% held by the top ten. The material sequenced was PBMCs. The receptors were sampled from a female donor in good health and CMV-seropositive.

Here the CDR3 reads CASSASRTYNSPLHF. The CDR3, as DNA: TGTGCCAGCAGCGCGAGTCGGACTTATAATTCACCCCTCCACTTT. The rearrangement joins TRBV5-4 to TRBJ1-6; D unresolved. Trimming removed 4 bases from V and 4 bases from J, with 12 bases in between. CDR1 is SGHNT and CDR2 is YYREEE in the germline V gene (reference sequence). The CDR3 is made up of 15 amino acids.

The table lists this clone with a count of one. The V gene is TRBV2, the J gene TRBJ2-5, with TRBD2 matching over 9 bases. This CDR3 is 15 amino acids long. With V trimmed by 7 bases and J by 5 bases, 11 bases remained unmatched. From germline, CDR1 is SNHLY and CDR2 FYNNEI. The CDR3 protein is CASKIRAGGEETQYF. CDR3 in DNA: TGTGCCAGCAAAATTCGAGCGGGAGGCGAGGAGACCCAGTACTTC.